The sequence of this TCR beta chain was determined in a study of blood T cell repertoires in COVID-19. Study overall: Samples taken during acute and convalescent COVID-19 were collected in the United States, Italy and Spain. Sample material is recorded as cDNA or gDNA derived from T cells, B-cell-depleted T cells, or PBMCs.

TCRdb's copy holds only in-frame clones and misses some; the assay was immunoSEQ multiplex PCR. Of 100,000 or so clones listed, roughly 84% are singletons. The ends were cut back, 8 bases at V and 2 bases at J, with 13 bases in the middle. CDR1 and CDR2 (germline): LGHDT, YNNKEL (reference sequence). This CDR3 has 14 amino acids. Sequencing was performed on peripheral blood. The chain is built from TRBV3-1 (or the pseudogene TRBV3-2) and TRBJ1-5; no clear D. The TCR was taken from an older man with active or convalescent COVID-19. The CDR3 protein is CASGRGDGNQPQHF. The CDR3 DNA follows: TGTGCCAGCGGGAGAGGCGACGGCAATCAGCCCCAGCATTTT.